The 19 T cell receptor beta chains below were found in one sample sequenced in a study of T cells in Graves' hyperthyroidism and ophthalmopathy. What was amplified from RNA transcripts were TCR beta CDR3 regions. A first-round RT-PCR of the TCR CDR3 used the HTBI primer set. Each CDR3 protein gets one entry after TCRdb re-called the multiplex PCR reads with MiXCR. Of about 350,000 distinct CDR3 sequences listed, about a sixth are singletons. Sequenced sample: blood. The receptors here all came from a woman aged 25-40 years with Graves' hyperthyroidism that later progressed to Graves' ophthalmopathy.

This clonotype was observed many times. This chain uses TRBV28 with TRBJ1-5; D remains ambiguous. Trimming removed 3 bases at V and 1 base at J, with 16 bases between. Germline CDR1 and CDR2: MDHEN and SYDVKM. The CDR3 sequence is 17 residues long. CDR3 in amino acids: CASSLRGIYRSNQPQHF. The CDR3 region has the DNA TGTGCCAGCAGTTTGCGAGGGATCTATAGGAGCAATCAGCCCCAGCATTTT.

This clonotype was counted many times. The chain couples TRBV6-2 or TRBV6-3 to TRBJ1-6; unclear D gene. The V gene lost 3 bases and the J gene lost 6 bases, with 9 bases spanning the gap. The CDR3 runs 14 residues. Germline V CDR1 and CDR2: MNHEY, SVGEGT. The CDR3 sequence: CASSYRPLNSPLHF. DNA of the CDR3: TGTGCCAGCAGTTATAGGCCGCTTAATTCACCCCTCCACTTT.

This clonotype came up a few times. The J gene is TRBJ2-3, the V gene TRBV7-9; TRBD1 or TRBD2 may be the D gene (5 bases each). Between the trimmed V and J ends, which lost 6 bases and 2 bases, there was a span of 15 bases. The CDR3 runs to 15 residues. Per the germline V gene, CDR1 is SEHNR and CDR2 is FQNEAQ (reference sequence). The CDR3: CASRGRGEYTDTQYF. CDR3 DNA sequence: TGTGCCAGCAGGGGCCGAGGGGAATACACAGATACGCAGTATTTT.

This clonotype showed up many times. The genes are TRBV7-9 and TRBJ1-4; TRBD1 matches 9 bases. The CDR3 loop spans 15 amino acids. With 8 bases clipped from V and 3 bases from J, the junction kept 7 bases outside the gene matches. Per the germline V gene, CDR1 is SEHNR and CDR2 is FQNEAQ (reference sequence). The CDR3 loop is CASGQGTKANEKLFF. In DNA form, the CDR3 reads TGTGCCAGCGGACAGGGGACAAAGGCTAATGAAAAACTGTTTTTT.

The chain joins TRBV30 to TRBJ2-1; no clear D gene. CDR3 length: 13 residues. V shed 8 bases and J shed 2 bases, with 13 bases lying between them. Germline V gene sequence: CDR1 GTSNPN, CDR2 SVGIG (reference sequence). CDR3 loop: CARLGLPYNEQFF. CDR3 nucleotide sequence: TGTGCCAGGCTTGGGCTCCCCTACAATGAGCAGTTCTTC.

This clonotype was found many times. The chain combines TRBV9 with TRBJ2-3; TRBD1 agrees at 7 bases. Germline V gene sequence: CDR1 SGDLS, CDR2 YYNGEE. CDR3 length: 15 amino acids. V shed 0 bases and J 0 bases; nucleotides not matched to a gene: 1. The DNA of the CDR3 is TGTGCCAGCAGCGTAGCCAGGGGGAGCACAGATACGCAGTATTTT. This sequence encodes CASSVARGSTDTQYF.

This clonotype was observed many times. The CDR3, as DNA: TGTGCCAGCAGTTACTCGAACCCGGCGAGGTCCACCTTC. Translation: CASSYSNPARSTF. The chain has TRBV6-2 or TRBV6-3 and TRBJ1-2; D remains ambiguous. This CDR3 comprises 13 residues. Germline lookup yields CDR1 MNHEY and CDR2 SVGEGT. The ends were cut back, 0 bases at V and 13 bases at J, with 15 bases in the middle.

This clonotype was found many times. DNA of the CDR3: TGTGCCAGCAGTTTGGGGGGGGCCGCAGAGACCCAGTACTTC. It specifies CASSLGGAAETQYF. The chain employs TRBV28 and TRBJ2-5, with D perhaps TRBD2 (7 bases). Germline loops: CDR1 MDHEN, CDR2 SYDVKM. This CDR3 has 14 amino acids. V lost 3 bases and J 4 bases, leaving 12 bases between the germline ends.

The genes are TRBV28 and TRBJ1-2, with TRBD1 matching over 10 bases. Germline V lookup: CDR1 MDHEN, CDR2 SYDVKM. This CDR3 has 13 residues. J lost 7 bases, V lost 6 bases, and 5 bases had no gene match. The CDR3 reads CASRTGGDGGYTF. The DNA of the CDR3 is TGTGCCAGCAGGACAGGGGGCGACGGTGGCTACACCTTC.

As regards this clonotype: This clone may be a read error of a much larger clone one base away. The V and J genes are TRBV5-1 and TRBJ1-2; D is unresolved. Per the germline V gene, CDR1 is SGHRS and CDR2 is YFSETQ. This CDR3 has 12 residues. The CDR3 reads CARSETNYGYTF. CDR3 DNA: TGCGCCCGCAGCGAGACTAACTATGGCTACACCTTC.

This clonotype was observed many times. The chain links TRBV12-3 or TRBV12-4 to TRBJ1-1, with D possibly being TRBD1 (6 bases). This CDR3 has 14 amino acids. Deletions cut 3 bases from V and 1 base from J, with 9 bases between. The CDR3 here is CASSLQGQNTEAFF. Here the CDR3 DNA reads TGTGCCAGCAGTTTGCAGGGACAGAACACTGAAGCTTTCTTT.

The sample holds many counts of this clonotype. The V and J genes are TRBV20-1 and TRBJ2-1; no firm D call. V was pared by 0 bases and J by 4 bases, with 13 bases between. This CDR3 has 15 amino acids. Germline V gene lookup returns CDR1 DFQATT and CDR2 SNEGSKA (reference sequence). The CDR3 DNA follows: TGCAGTGCTAGAGACCCTATCCCGATTTACAATGAGCAGTTCTTC. Its translation: CSARDPIPIYNEQFF.

At least ten counts were recorded for this clonotype. The V call is TRBV10-3, the J call TRBJ2-7; TRBD2 might be the D (5 bases). Trimming took off 6 bases at V and 4 bases at J, with 13 bases between the two ends. This CDR3 comprises 13 residues. Germline V gene sequence: CDR1 ENHRY, CDR2 SYGVKD. CDR3 region: CAIRGSVVYEQYF. CDR3 in DNA: TGTGCCATCAGAGGTAGCGTAGTTTACGAGCAGTACTTC.

This clonotype was seen at least ten times. The chain has TRBV27 and TRBJ2-3; tentative D call: TRBD2 (6 bases). Per the germline V gene, CDR1 is MNHEY and CDR2 is SMNVEV (reference sequence). The germline V and J ends were trimmed by 5 bases and 1 base, with 10 bases remaining between them. CDR3 size: 14 residues. Written as DNA, the CDR3 is TGTGCCAGCAGTCCGGGGGACGGCACAGATACGCAGTATTTT. Amino acids: CASSPGDGTDTQYF.

This clonotype was observed at least ten times. The chain recombines TRBV24-1 with TRBJ2-1; tentatively, D is TRBD2 (5 bases). V dropped 1 base and J dropped 7 bases, with 13 bases sitting between them. The germline V gene has CDR1 KGHDR and CDR2 SFDVKD. This CDR3 is built from 15 residues. The CDR3 region is CATSDFEGLGNEQFF. The DNA of the CDR3 is TGTGCCACCAGTGATTTCGAGGGCCTGGGGAATGAGCAGTTCTTC.

This clonotype was detected many times. This chain links TRBV12-3 or TRBV12-4 with TRBJ1-1, with TRBD1 as a possible D gene (5 bases). Trimming pared 6 bases from V and 4 bases from J, leaving 24 bases between. The length of the CDR3 is 17 residues. CDR3 nucleotides: TGTGCCAGCAGCCCGGACATTGAGGGATCGTTGTTCACTGAAGCTTTCTTT. It translates to CASSPDIEGSLFTEAFF.

Ten or more counts support this clonotype. This chain joins TRBV11-2 and TRBJ2-2, with 8 positions matching TRBD1. Per germline, CDR1 SGHAT and CDR2 FQNNGV. Unmatched junction bases numbered 14, after V lost 8 bases and J lost 6 bases. The CDR3 spans 16 residues. CDR3 sequence reads: CASRKPGGQLSGELFF. CDR3 nucleotide sequence: TGTGCCAGCCGTAAACCAGGGGGCCAACTGTCCGGGGAGCTGTTTTTT. Drawing the rest from reference TRBV11-2 and TRBJ2-2, the complete variable domain is EAGVAQSPRYKIIEKRQSVAFWCNPISGHATLYWYQQILGQGPKLLIQFQNNGVVDDSQLPKDRFSAERLKGVDSTLKIQPAKLEDSAVYLCASRKPGGQLSGELFFGEGSRLTVL.

This clonotype has ten or more counts. The rearrangement links TRBV12-3 or TRBV12-4 to TRBJ2-3; D call uncertain. Trimming shortened V by 2 bases and J by 0 bases, and 6 bases separated the two germline ends. CDR3 length: 14 residues. The CDR3 reads CASSLSGSTDTQYF. The CDR3 DNA sequence: TGTGCCAGCAGTTTATCGGGCAGCACAGATACGCAGTATTTT.

This clonotype was detected many times. The chain couples TRBV30 to TRBJ2-5; possible D gene TRBD1, 5 bases. V was cut by 6 bases and J by 2 bases, with 16 bases left in between. This CDR3 has 14 residues. Germline CDR1 GTSNPN, CDR2 SVGIG (reference sequence). DNA for the CDR3: TGTGCCTGCCAGGGTAACGGATTGCAAGAGACCCAGTACTTC. It translates to CACQGNGLQETQYF.